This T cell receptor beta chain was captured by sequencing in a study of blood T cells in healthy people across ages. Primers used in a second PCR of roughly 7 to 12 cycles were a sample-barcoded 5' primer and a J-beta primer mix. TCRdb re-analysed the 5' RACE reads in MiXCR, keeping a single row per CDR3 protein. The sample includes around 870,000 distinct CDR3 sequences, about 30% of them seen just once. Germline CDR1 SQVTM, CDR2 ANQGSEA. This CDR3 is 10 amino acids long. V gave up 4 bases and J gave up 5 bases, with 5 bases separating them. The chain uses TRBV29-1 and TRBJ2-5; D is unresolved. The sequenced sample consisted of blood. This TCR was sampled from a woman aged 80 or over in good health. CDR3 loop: CSVGPETQYF. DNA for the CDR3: TGCAGCGTTGGGCCGGAGACCCAGTACTTC.